Each of the 3 T cell receptor beta chains below was sequenced from the same sample in a study of CD8 T cells in Susac syndrome. After extraction with the RNeasy kit, about 0.5 to 1 ug of the RNA was reverse transcribed using random hexamers. MiXCR was run by TCRdb on the immunoSEQ multiplex PCR reads, yielding one entry per CDR3 protein. The sample includes more than 150,000 distinct CDR3 sequences, just over 90% seen only once; the top ten take roughly 0.08%. Sequencing was performed on CD4+ T cells from PBMCs. The receptor source for this set is a human donor in good health.

The chain combines TRBV7-9 with TRBJ2-5, with 9 positions matching TRBD2. There are 14 residues in the CDR3. The germline V gene has CDR1 SEHNR and CDR2 FQNEAQ (reference sequence). After removal of 3 bases from V and 7 bases from J, the junction contained 6 bases not matched to a gene. CDR3 amino acids: CASSFGTSSLTQYF. CDR3 bases: TGTGCCAGCAGCTTCGGGACTAGCAGCCTGACCCAGTACTTC. The full variable domain, completed using reference TRBV7-9 and TRBJ2-5, is DTGVSQNPRHKITKRGQNVTFRCDPISEHNRLYWYRQTLGQGPEFLTYFQNEAQLEKSRLLSDRFSAERPKGSFSTLEIQRTEQGDSAMYLCASSFGTSSLTQYFGPGTRLLVL.

J is TRBJ2-7 and V is TRBV4-2, with D possibly being TRBD2 (7 bases). Germline lookup yields CDR1 LGHNA and CDR2 YNFKEQ. The germline V and J ends were trimmed by 0 bases and 1 base, with 13 bases remaining between them. The CDR3 totals 16 residues. CDR3 sequence: CASSQDGGAGSYEQYF. CDR3 DNA: TGTGCCAGCAGCCAAGATGGGGGGGCTGGGTCCTACGAGCAGTACTTC.

This clonotype was detected only once. The J gene is TRBJ1-1, the V gene TRBV5-1, with 10 bases aligning to TRBD1. The CDR3 has 16 amino acids. Germline V gene lookup returns CDR1 SGHRS and CDR2 YFSETQ. V shed 7 bases and J 5 bases; nucleotides not matched to a gene: 14. The CDR3 reads CASWAGQGSLFTEAFF. The CDR3, as DNA: TGCGCCAGCTGGGCGGGACAGGGGAGTCTCTTTACTGAAGCTTTCTTT.